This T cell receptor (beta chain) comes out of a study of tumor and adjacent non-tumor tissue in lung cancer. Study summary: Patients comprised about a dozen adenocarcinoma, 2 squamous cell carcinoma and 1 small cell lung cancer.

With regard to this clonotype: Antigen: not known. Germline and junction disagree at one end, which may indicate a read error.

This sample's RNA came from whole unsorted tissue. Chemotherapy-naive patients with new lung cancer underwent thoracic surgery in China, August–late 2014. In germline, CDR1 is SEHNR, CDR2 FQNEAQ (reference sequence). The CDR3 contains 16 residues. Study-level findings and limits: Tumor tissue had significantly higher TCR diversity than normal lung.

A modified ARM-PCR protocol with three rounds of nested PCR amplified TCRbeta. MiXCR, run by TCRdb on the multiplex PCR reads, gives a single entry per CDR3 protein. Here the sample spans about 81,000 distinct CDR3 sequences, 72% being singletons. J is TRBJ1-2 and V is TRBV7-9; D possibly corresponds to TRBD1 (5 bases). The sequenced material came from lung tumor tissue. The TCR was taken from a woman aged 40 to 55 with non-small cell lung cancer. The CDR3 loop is CANSLVPGSTDYGYTF. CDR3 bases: TGTGCCAACAGCTTAGTTCCAGGGTCCACGGACTATGGCTACACCTTC.